This T cell receptor beta chain was recovered during a study of T cells after yellow fever vaccination. Notes on the study in general: Detected again after the booster were most primary-vaccination clones, at about 96% CD4 and 88% CD8. Any FACS-sorted repertoire could hold abundant clonotypes that contaminate it from the bulk population.

The CDR3 is made up of 14 amino acids. The germline gives CDR1 SGHTA, CDR2 FQGNSA. Trimming removed 5 bases from V and 3 bases from J, with 14 bases in between. This clonotype was observed at least ten times. Its antigen is as yet unknown. It was through 5'RACE template switching that TCR cDNA was made, with a universal primer site and UMIs added. MiXCR, applied by TCRdb to the 5' RACE reads, yields one record per CDR3 protein. The profile shows fewer than 400,000 distinct CDR3 sequences, around 6.5% of them singletons. The rearrangement uses TRBV7-2 and TRBJ2-7; D is undetermined. The clonotype comes from a man under 40 who received the YFV17D yellow fever vaccine. Sequencing used PBMCs, obtained 5 days after the yellow fever booster vaccination. The DNA of the CDR3 is TGTGCCAGCAGCAATTACGGGTCATACTACGAGCAGTACTTC. Encoded protein: CASSNYGSYYEQYF.